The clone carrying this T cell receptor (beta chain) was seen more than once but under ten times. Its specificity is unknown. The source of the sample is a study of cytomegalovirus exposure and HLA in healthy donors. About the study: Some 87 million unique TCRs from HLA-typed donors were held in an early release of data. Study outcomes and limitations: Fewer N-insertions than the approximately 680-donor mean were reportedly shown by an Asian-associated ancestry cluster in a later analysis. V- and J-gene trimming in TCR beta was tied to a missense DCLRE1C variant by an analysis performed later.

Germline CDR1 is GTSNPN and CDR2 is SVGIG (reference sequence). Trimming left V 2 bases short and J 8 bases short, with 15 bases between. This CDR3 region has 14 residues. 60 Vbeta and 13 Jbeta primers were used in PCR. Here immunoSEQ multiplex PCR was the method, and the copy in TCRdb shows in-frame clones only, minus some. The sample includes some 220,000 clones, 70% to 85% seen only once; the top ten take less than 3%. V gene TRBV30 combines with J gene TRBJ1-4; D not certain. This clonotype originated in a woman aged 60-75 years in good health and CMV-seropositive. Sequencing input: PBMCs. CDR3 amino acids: CAWSPPGLREKLFF. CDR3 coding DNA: TGTGCCTGGAGTCCCCCGGGGTTGCGAGAAAAACTGTTTTTT.